A selection of T cell receptor beta chains follows, all from one sample in a study of regulatory T cells in long-lasting Graves disease. TCRdb passed the multiplex PCR reads through MiXCR, listing each CDR3 protein once. Counted here are 350,000 to 550,000 distinct CDR3 sequences, about 15% occurring once; the ten biggest clones make up over 15%. These data are also associated with another study on T cells in Graves' hyperthyroidism and ophthalmopathy.

Source: peripheral blood mononuclear cells (PBMCs), taken at new diagnosis, from a patient treated with antithyroid drugs. All receptors come from a woman under 40 with Graves disease. CDR3s include the opening cysteine and the closing phenylalanine or tryptophan. A D gene is named only where the DNA matches it firmly. The size of a clone is reported for some rows only, either as once, few or many, or as a class for expanded clones.

j_call,v_call,d_call,clone_size,cdr3_nt,cdr3_aa
TRBJ2-5,TRBV7-9,-,many,TGTGCCAGCAGGTTTGGAGAAGAGACCCAGTACTTC,CASRFGEETQYF
TRBJ2-7,TRBV2,TRBD2,-,TGTGCCAGCAGGGGGCGGGGGTTTCCCTCCTACGAGCAGTACTTC,CASRGRGFPSYEQYF
TRBJ1-2,TRBV4-1,-,-,TGCGCCAGCAGCGGAACCAGGGAAGGCTACACCTTC,CASSGTREGYTF
TRBJ2-5,TRBV11-3,-,many,TGTGCCAGCAGCTTCCCCCTGACAGGATCCCAAGAGACCCAGTACTTC,CASSFPLTGSQETQYF
TRBJ2-2,TRBV5-6,TRBD1,few,TGTGCCAGCAGCTTCCGAACCTGGACAGGGGGGACCGGGGAGCTGTTTTTT,CASSFRTWTGGTGELFF
TRBJ1-1,TRBV12-3/TRBV12-4,-,-,TGTGCCAGCAGGACCGACAGGTGGAACACTGAAGCTTTCTTT,CASRTDRWNTEAFF
TRBJ2-1,TRBV6-1,-,many,TGTGCCAGCTGGGTAGGTCAAAAGGTTAATGAGCAGTTCTTC,CASWVGQKVNEQFF
TRBJ2-1,TRBV20-1,TRBD2,few,TGCAGTGCTAGCTTGAGCGGGGGCCCCAATGAGCAGTTCTTC,CSASLSGGPNEQFF
TRBJ2-1,TRBV10-2,TRBD2,-,TGCGCCAGCAGGAGGGGACTAGCGGGTATGAATGAGCAGTTCTTC,CASRRGLAGMNEQFF
TRBJ2-7,TRBV19,TRBD1,many,TGTGCCACCTCGGACAGGGCGTCCTACGAGCAGTACTTC,CATSDRASYEQYF
TRBJ2-7,TRBV27,-,-,TGTGCCAGCAGTTTATCTTCCCGTGGACCCCACCCTCTCTACGAGCAGTACTTC,CASSLSSRGPHPLYEQYF
TRBJ2-1,TRBV25-1,-,-,TGTGCCAGCAGTGCCTGGGCGGCCAATGAGCAGTTCTTC,CASSAWAANEQFF
TRBJ2-5,TRBV6-1,TRBD2,few,TGTGCCAGCAGTGAAGCCGCGCTAGCGGGAGTAAGGGAAGAGACCCAGTACTTC,CASSEAALAGVREETQYF
TRBJ1-5,TRBV3-1,TRBD1,many,TGTGCCAGCAGCTTGGGACAGGTCCTTCCCTTACATTTT,CASSLGQVLPLHF
TRBJ2-7,TRBV14,TRBD1,-,TGTGCCAGCAGCCAAGGTCCAGGGGGCTTCTACGAGCAGTACTTC,CASSQGPGGFYEQYF
TRBJ2-2,TRBV6-5,TRBD2,-,TGTGCCAGCAGTTCCTCCTCGAGCGGGGGGCTTACCGGGGAGCTGTTTTTT,CASSSSSSGGLTGELFF
TRBJ1-5,TRBV20-1,-,few,TGCAGTGCTAGACTCTCTGGGACTAGCAATCAGCCCCAGCATTTT,CSARLSGTSNQPQHF
TRBJ1-1,TRBV11-3,-,many,TGTGCCAGCAGTCTCAACCCCGGGAACTCTGAAGCTTTCTTT,CASSLNPGNSEAFF
TRBJ1-1,TRBV28,-,many,TGTGCCAGCAGTTCACACTCTCCGGAGACTGAAGCTTTCTTT,CASSSHSPETEAFF
TRBJ1-2,TRBV27,-,many,TGTGCCAGCCGAAAAGGAACAGGGACTTCTAACTATGGCTACACCTTC,CASRKGTGTSNYGYTF
TRBJ1-6,TRBV4-1,-,-,TGCGCCAGCAGCCGAAGCCAGGGTGGCTATAATTCACCCCTCCACTTT,CASSRSQGGYNSPLHF
TRBJ1-5,TRBV19,-,few,TGTGCCAGTAGTATTACAGGATATAGCAATCAGCCCCAGCATTTT,CASSITGYSNQPQHF
TRBJ1-1,TRBV20-1,-,many,TGCAGTGCCACCACGACAAGGAACACTGAAGCTTTCTTT,CSATTTRNTEAFF
TRBJ1-2,TRBV19,-,few,TGTGCCAGTAGGGGGCCGAACTATGGCTACACCTTC,CASRGPNYGYTF
TRBJ2-1,TRBV10-3,-,many,TGTGCCATCAGTGAGTCGGCTGCAGGTTGGGGCAATGAGCAGTTCTTC,CAISESAAGWGNEQFF
TRBJ2-7,TRBV12-3/TRBV12-4,TRBD1,-,TGTGCCAGCATTCGGACAGGGGAGTACGAGCAGTACTTC,CASIRTGEYEQYF
TRBJ1-1,TRBV19,-,few,TGTGCCAGTAGTATGGGGGGGCCAGGCAAAGCTTTCTTT,CASSMGGPGKAFF
TRBJ1-1,TRBV6-1,-,many,TGTGCCAGCACCGAATCACTACAAACTGAAGCTTTCTTT,CASTESLQTEAFF
TRBJ1-5,TRBV28,-,-,TGTGCCAGCAGCCCCGGGGGGGCCGTGAGGAATCAGCCCCAGCATTTT,CASSPGGAVRNQPQHF
TRBJ1-1,TRBV5-1,TRBD1,-,TGCGCCAGCAGCTTTTTACAGGGGCCCCCGAACACTGAAGCTTTCTTT,CASSFLQGPPNTEAFF